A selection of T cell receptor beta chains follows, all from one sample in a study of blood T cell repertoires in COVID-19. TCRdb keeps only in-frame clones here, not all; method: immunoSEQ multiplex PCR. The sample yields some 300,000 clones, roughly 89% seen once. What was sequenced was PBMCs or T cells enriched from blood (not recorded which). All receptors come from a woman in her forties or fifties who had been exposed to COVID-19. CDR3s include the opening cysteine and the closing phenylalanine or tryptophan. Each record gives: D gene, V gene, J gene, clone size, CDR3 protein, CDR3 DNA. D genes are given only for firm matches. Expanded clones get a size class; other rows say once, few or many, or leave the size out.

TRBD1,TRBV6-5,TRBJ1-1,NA,CASTETGGITEAFF,TGTGCCAGCACCGAAACAGGGGGCATCACTGAAGCTTTCTTT
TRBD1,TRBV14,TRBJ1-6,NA,CASSQRQGFGNSPLHF,TGTGCCAGCAGCCAACGACAGGGGTTCGGTAATTCACCCCTCCACTTT
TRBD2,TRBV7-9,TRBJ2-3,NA,CASGSPSGGSTDTQYF,TGTGCCAGCGGATCGCCTAGCGGGGGAAGCACAGATACGCAGTATTTT
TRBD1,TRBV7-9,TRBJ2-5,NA,CASSLITGVGETQYF,TGTGCCAGCAGCTTAATTACAGGGGTGGGAGAGACCCAGTACTTC
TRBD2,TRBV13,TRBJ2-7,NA,CASSSGLAGPYEQYF,TGTGCCAGCAGCTCCGGACTAGCGGGCCCATACGAGCAGTACTTC
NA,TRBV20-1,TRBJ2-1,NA,CSASEGSGINEQFF,TGCAGTGCTAGTGAGGGGTCGGGGATCAATGAGCAGTTCTTC
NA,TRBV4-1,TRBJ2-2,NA,CASSQDSSRDTYTGELFF,TGCGCCAGCAGCCAAGATAGTTCACGCGACACATACACCGGGGAGCTGTTTTTT
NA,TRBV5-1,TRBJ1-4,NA,CASSFQGANEKLFF,TGCGCCAGCAGCTTTCAGGGTGCTAATGAAAAACTGTTTTTT
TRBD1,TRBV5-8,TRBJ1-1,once,CASSVDRVNTEAFF,TGTGCCAGCAGCGTGGACAGGGTGAACACTGAAGCTTTCTTT
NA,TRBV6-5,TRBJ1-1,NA,CASSYSPVNTEAFF,TGTGCCAGCAGTTACTCCCCGGTGAACACTGAAGCTTTCTTT
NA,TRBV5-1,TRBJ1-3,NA,CASSYDRSSGNTIYF,TGCGCCAGCAGCTATGACAGGTCCTCTGGAAACACCATATATTTT
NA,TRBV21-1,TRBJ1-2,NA,CASSNIGTGVGGYTF,TGTGCCAGCAGCAATATAGGGACAGGGGTAGGAGGCTACACCTTC
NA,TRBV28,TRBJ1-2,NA,CASSFFSLTYGYTF,TGTGCCAGCAGTTTCTTTTCCCTAACCTATGGCTACACCTTC
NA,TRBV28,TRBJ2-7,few,CASSLSQGLQYF,TGTGCCAGCAGTTTATCACAGGGCTTACAGTACTTC
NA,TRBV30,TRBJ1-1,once,CAWSVKQNTEAFF,TGTGCCTGGAGTGTCAAACAGAACACTGAAGCTTTCTTT
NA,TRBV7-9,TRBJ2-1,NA,CASSLAWTAQAYNEQFF,TGTGCCAGCAGCTTAGCTTGGACAGCCCAGGCCTACAATGAGCAGTTCTTC
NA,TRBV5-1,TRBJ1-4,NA,CASSRENEKLFF,TGCGCCAGCAGCCGCGAGAATGAAAAACTGTTTTTT
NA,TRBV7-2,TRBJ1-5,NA,CASCGRVDQPQHF,TGTGCCAGCTGCGGGAGGGTGGATCAGCCCCAGCATTTT
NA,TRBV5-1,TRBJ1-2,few,CASSLDLSRENYGYTF,TGCGCCAGCAGCTTGGACCTCTCTCGGGAAAACTATGGCTACACCTTC
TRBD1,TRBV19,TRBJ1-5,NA,CASSIGRDRTNQPQHF,TGTGCCAGTAGTATAGGCCGGGACAGGACCAATCAGCCCCAGCATTTT
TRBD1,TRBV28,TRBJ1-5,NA,CASSSGQGRPQHF,TGTGCCAGCAGTTCGGGACAGGGTAGGCCCCAGCATTTT
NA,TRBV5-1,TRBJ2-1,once,CASSPPGRLARFF,TGCGCCAGCAGCCCCCCCGGAAGGCTAGCGCGGTTCTTC
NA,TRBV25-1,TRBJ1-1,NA,CASKVGRGTEAFF,TGTGCCAGCAAGGTAGGGAGGGGCACTGAAGCTTTCTTT
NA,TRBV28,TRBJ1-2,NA,CASRPESLYGYTF,TGTGCCAGCAGGCCAGAATCCCTCTATGGCTACACCTTC
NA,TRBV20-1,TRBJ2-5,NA,CSASPGPETQYF,TGCAGTGCTAGTCCTGGCCCCGAGACCCAGTACTTC
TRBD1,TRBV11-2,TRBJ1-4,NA,CASSLGTGGRTNEKLFF,TGTGCCAGCAGCCTGGGGACAGGGGGCCGAACTAATGAAAAACTGTTTTTT
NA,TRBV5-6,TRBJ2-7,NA,CASSIKQGYEQYF,TGTGCCAGCAGCATAAAACAGGGATACGAGCAGTACTTC
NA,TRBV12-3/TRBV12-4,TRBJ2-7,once,CASSSAYEQYF,TGTGCCAGCAGCTCCGCCTACGAGCAGTACTTC
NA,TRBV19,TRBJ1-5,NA,CASSISGVLNQPQHF,TGTGCCAGTAGTATTTCAGGGGTGTTGAATCAGCCCCAGCATTTT
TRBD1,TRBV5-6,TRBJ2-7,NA,CASSPDRGKHEQYF,TGTGCCAGCAGCCCGGACAGGGGTAAACACGAGCAGTACTTC
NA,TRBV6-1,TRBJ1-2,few,CASSEGHGLNYGYTF,TGTGCCAGCAGTGAGGGACATGGTCTAAACTATGGCTACACCTTC
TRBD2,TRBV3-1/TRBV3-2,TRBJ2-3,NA,CASSQVGGRYDTQYF,TGTGCCAGCAGCCAAGTGGGGGGGAGATATGATACGCAGTATTTT
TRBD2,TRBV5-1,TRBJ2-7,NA,CASSRLADPSLQYF,TGCGCCAGCAGCCGACTAGCGGACCCCTCTTTGCAGTACTTC
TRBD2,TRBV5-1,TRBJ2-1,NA,CASSLLSSGGASYNEQFF,TGCGCCAGCAGCTTGCTATCTAGCGGGGGGGCTTCCTACAATGAGCAGTTCTTC
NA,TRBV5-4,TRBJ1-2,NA,CASSLDSNYGYTF,TGTGCCAGCAGCTTGGACAGTAACTATGGCTACACCTTC
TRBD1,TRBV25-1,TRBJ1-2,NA,CASSARDRYRGPGYGYTF,TGTGCCAGCAGTGCGAGGGACCGATACAGGGGACCGGGCTATGGCTACACCTTC
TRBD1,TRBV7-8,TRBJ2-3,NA,CASSLAGQRFDTQYF,TGTGCCAGCAGCTTAGCGGGACAGAGGTTCGATACGCAGTATTTT
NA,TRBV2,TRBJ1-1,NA,CATQLDGRGTEAFF,TGTGCCACCCAACTGGACGGAAGGGGCACTGAAGCTTTCTTT
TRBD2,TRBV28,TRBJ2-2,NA,CASRTPRSGGNTGELFF,TGTGCCAGCAGGACCCCCAGGAGCGGGGGGAACACCGGGGAGCTGTTTTTT
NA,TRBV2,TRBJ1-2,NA,CASRVNRDGYTF,TGTGCCAGCAGGGTAAACAGGGATGGCTACACCTTC
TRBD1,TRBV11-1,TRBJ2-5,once,CASSSLDREKETQYF,TGTGCCAGCAGCTCATTGGACAGGGAAAAAGAGACCCAGTACTTC
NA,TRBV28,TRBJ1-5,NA,CASSQGEGFNQPQHF,TGTGCCAGCAGTCAGGGTGAAGGGTTCAATCAGCCCCAGCATTTT
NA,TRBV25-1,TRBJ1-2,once,CASSGQISYGYTF,TGTGCCAGCAGCGGACAGATTTCCTATGGCTACACCTTC
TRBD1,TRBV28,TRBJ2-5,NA,CASSLGTPTGRKTQYF,TGTGCCAGCAGTTTAGGGACACCGACAGGGCGGAAGACCCAGTACTTC
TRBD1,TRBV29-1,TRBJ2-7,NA,CSVDRGQGANEQYF,TGCAGCGTGGACCGCGGACAGGGGGCTAACGAGCAGTACTTC